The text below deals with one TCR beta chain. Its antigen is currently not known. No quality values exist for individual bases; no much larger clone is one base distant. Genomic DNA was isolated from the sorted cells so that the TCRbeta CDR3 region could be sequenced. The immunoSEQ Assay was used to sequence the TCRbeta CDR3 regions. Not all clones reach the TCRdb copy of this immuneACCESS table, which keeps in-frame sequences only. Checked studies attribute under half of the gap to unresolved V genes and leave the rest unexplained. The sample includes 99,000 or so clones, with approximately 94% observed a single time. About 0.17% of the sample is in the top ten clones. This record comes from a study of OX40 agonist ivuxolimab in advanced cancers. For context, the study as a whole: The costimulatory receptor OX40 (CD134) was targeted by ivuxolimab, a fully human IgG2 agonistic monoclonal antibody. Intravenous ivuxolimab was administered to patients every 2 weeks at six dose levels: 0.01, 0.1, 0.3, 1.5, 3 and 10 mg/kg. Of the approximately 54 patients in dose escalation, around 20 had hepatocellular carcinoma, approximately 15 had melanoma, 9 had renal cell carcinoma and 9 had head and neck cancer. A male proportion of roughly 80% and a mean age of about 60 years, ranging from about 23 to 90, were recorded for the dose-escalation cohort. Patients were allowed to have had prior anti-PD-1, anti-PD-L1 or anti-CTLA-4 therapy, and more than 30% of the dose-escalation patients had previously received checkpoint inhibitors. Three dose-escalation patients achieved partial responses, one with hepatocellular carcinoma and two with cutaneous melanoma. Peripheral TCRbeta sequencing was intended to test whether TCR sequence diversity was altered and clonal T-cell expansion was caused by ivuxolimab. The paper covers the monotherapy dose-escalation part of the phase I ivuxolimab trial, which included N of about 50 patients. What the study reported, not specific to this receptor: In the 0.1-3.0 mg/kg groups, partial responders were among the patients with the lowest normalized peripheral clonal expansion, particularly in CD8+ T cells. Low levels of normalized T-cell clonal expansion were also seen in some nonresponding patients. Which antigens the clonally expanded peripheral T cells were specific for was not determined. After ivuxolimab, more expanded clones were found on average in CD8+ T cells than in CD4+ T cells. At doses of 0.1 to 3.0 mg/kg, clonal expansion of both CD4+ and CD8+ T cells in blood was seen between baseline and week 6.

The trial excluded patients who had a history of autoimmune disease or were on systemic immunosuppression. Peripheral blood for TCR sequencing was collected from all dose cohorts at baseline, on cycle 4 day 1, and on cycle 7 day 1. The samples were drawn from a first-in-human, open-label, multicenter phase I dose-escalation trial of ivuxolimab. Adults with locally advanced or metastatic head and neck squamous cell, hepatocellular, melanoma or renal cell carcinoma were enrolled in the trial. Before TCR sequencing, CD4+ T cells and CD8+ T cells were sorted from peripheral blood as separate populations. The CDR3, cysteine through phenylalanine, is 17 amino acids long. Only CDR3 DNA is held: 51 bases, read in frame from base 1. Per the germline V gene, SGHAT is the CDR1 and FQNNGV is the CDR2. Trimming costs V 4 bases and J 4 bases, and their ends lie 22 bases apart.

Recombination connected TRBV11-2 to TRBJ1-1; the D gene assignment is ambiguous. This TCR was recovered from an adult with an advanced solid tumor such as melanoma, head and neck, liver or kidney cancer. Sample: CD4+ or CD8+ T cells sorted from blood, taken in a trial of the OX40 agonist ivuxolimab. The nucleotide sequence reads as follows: TGTGCCAGCAGCTCCCCCGGGAGGGAGTACCGCGGCACTGAAGCTTTCTTT. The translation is CASSSPGREYRGTEAFF. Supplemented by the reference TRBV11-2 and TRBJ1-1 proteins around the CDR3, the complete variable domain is EAGVAQSPRYKIIEKRQSVAFWCNPISGHATLYWYQQILGQGPKLLIQFQNNGVVDDSQLPKDRFSAERLKGVDSTLKIQPAKLEDSAVYLCASSSPGREYRGTEAFFGQGTRLTVV.